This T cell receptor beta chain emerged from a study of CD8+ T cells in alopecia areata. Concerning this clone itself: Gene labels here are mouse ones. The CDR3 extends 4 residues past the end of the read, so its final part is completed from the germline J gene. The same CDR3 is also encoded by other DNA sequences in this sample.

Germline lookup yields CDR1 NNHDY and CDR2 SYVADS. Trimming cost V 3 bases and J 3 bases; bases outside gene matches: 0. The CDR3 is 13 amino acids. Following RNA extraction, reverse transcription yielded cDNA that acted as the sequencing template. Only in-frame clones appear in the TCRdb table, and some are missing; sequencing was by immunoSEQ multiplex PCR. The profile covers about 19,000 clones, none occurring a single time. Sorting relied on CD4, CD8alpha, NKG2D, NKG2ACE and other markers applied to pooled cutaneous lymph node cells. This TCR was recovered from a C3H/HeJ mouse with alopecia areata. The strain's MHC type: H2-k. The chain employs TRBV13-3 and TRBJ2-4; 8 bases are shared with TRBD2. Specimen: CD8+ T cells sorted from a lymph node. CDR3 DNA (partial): TGTGCCAGCAGTGGGACTGGGCAAAAC. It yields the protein CASSGTGQN. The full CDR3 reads CASSGTGQNTLYF.